One and the same sample provided the 13 T cell receptor beta chains below, sequenced in a study of shared clonotypes between healthy human individuals. Libraries were prepared by immunoSEQ multiplex PCR; TCRdb keeps only in-frame clonotypes and omits some of them. The sample has about 600,000 clones, 95% to 96% seen once. Positively selected for CCR7, the CD45RO-negative cells used as naive CD8 cells excluded terminally differentiated effector memory CD45RA+ cells. The specimen was naive CD8+ T cells sorted from blood. The receptor set was obtained from a woman aged 30 to 39 in good health.

The chain has TRBV4-1 and TRBJ1-4, with D perhaps matching TRBD1 (5 bases). The length of the CDR3 is 16 residues. Trimming shortened V by 7 bases and J by 0 bases, and 15 bases separated the two germline ends. Germline V gene sequence: CDR1 MGHRA, CDR2 YSYEKL. The CDR3 loop is CASTRQPEATNEKLFF. CDR3 coding DNA: TGCGCCAGCACTAGACAGCCTGAGGCAACTAATGAAAAACTGTTTTTT.

The J gene is TRBJ2-5, the V gene TRBV27, with TRBD1 matching 10 bases. The DNA end favors TRBJ2-7, so the J call may be wrong. This CDR3 spans 15 amino acids. Germline V CDR1 and CDR2: MNHEY, SMNVEV (reference sequence). The CDR3 DNA sequence: TGTGCCAGCAGTGTCCTGGGACAGGGGCTGGACGAGCAGTACTTC. Translating it yields CASSVLGQGLDEQYF.

As regards this clone: At the DNA level, this CDR3 is encoded by other sequences in the same sample as well. Written as DNA, the CDR3 is TGTGCCAGCAGTTTCCTTGCGGGGGAGCAGTACTTC. Amino acid sequence: CASSFLAGEQYF. The genes are TRBV28 and TRBJ2-7, with D perhaps matching TRBD2 (6 bases). The V end lost 3 bases, the J end lost 7 bases, and 10 bases lay between the germline ends. The CDR3 consists of 12 residues. Germline lookup yields CDR1 MDHEN and CDR2 SYDVKM.

This sequence joins TRBV11-2 and TRBJ2-1, with TRBD2 matching over 7 bases. V was pared by 7 bases and J by 6 bases, with 9 bases of the junction left unmatched. The CDR3 has 14 amino acids. CDR1 SGHAT and CDR2 FQNNGV come from the germline V gene. CDR3 amino acids: CASTNQAGPNEQFF. In DNA, the CDR3 is TGTGCCAGCACCAATCAAGCGGGACCCAATGAGCAGTTCTTC.

This clone was detected only once. The V gene is TRBV28, the J gene TRBJ2-1; 10 nucleotides match TRBD2. V lost 7 bases to trimming and J lost 4 bases; unmatched junction nucleotides: 13. In germline, CDR1 is MDHEN, CDR2 SYDVKM. This CDR3 contains 17 residues. The CDR3 DNA reads TGTGCCAGCACCGCACGGTCGCTAGCGGGAGTATACAATGAGCAGTTCTTC. It is translated as CASTARSLAGVYNEQFF.

J is TRBJ1-2 and V is TRBV28, with TRBD1 matching 9 bases. The germline CDR1 and CDR2 sequences are MDHEN and SYDVKM. With 4 bases clipped from V and 9 bases from J, the junction kept 12 bases outside the gene matches. The CDR3 spans 15 residues. This chain's CDR3 is CASSSRDRERVRYTF. For the CDR3, the DNA is TGTGCCAGCAGTTCTAGGGACAGGGAGCGTGTACGCTACACCTTC.

About this clone: This CDR3 is also generated by other DNA sequences in the sample. The chain employs TRBV11-2 and TRBJ2-7; D is ambiguous. V lost 2 bases and J lost 4, with 6 bases in between. This CDR3 has 12 residues. Germline V gives CDR1 SGHAT, CDR2 FQNNGV. The CDR3 coding sequence is TGTGCCAGCAGCTTAATAGGGTACGAGCAGTACTTC. It yields the protein CASSLIGYEQYF.

The rearrangement links TRBV13 to TRBJ2-1; 10 bases match TRBD2. Germline CDR1 PRHDT, CDR2 FYEKMQ (reference sequence). This CDR3 comprises 15 residues. With V trimmed by 5 bases and J by 1 base, 2 bases remained unmatched. The CDR3 DNA follows: TGTGCCAGCAGCCCTAGCGGGAGATCCTACAATGAGCAGTTCTTC. Its translation is CASSPSGRSYNEQFF.

The V gene is TRBV6-1, the J gene TRBJ2-7; tentative D call: TRBD2 (6 bases). The CDR3 has 14 amino acids. V was trimmed by 7 bases and J by 0 bases, leaving 13 bases between them. CDR1 is MNHNS and CDR2 is SASEGT in the germline V gene. The CDR3 DNA reads as TGTGCCAGCACACCGGGGGTTAGCTCCTACGAGCAGTACTTC. The encoded protein is CASTPGVSSYEQYF.

This chain uses TRBV2 with TRBJ2-5; D call uncertain. V was shortened by 11 bases and J by 5 bases, with 9 bases between the two germline ends. This CDR3 has 10 residues. In germline, CDR1 is SNHLY, CDR2 FYNNEI. CDR3 sequence (DNA): TGTGCCGGGTTGGGGGAGACCCAGTACTTC. Protein: CAGLGETQYF.

CDR3 in amino acids: CASSQDLSDTQYF. For the CDR3, the DNA is TGCGCCAGCAGCCAAGATTTATCAGATACGCAGTATTTT. The rearrangement joins TRBV4-1 to TRBJ2-3, with D uncertain. Trimming shortened V by 0 bases and J by 4 bases, and 5 bases separated the two germline ends. The CDR3 extends over 13 amino acids. Germline assignment: CDR1 MGHRA and CDR2 YSYEKL.

V is TRBV28 and J is TRBJ2-7, with 9 bases that match TRBD2. From germline, CDR1 is MDHEN and CDR2 SYDVKM. Trimming took 3 bases from V and 4 from J; bases not matched to a gene: 7. The CDR3 sequence is 15 residues long. The CDR3 sequence is CASSLLISGSYEQYF. The CDR3 DNA is TGTGCCAGCAGTTTGTTGATTAGCGGGAGTTACGAGCAGTACTTC.

This chain uses TRBV7-2 with TRBJ1-3; no reliable D call. Trimming took 11 bases from V and 1 from J, leaving 12 bases between them. The germline V gene has CDR1 SGHTA and CDR2 FQGNSA. The CDR3 loop spans 13 amino acids. The CDR3 sequence is CARPGKSGNTIYF. CDR3 sequence (DNA): TGTGCCCGGCCCGGTAAATCTGGAAACACCATATATTTT.